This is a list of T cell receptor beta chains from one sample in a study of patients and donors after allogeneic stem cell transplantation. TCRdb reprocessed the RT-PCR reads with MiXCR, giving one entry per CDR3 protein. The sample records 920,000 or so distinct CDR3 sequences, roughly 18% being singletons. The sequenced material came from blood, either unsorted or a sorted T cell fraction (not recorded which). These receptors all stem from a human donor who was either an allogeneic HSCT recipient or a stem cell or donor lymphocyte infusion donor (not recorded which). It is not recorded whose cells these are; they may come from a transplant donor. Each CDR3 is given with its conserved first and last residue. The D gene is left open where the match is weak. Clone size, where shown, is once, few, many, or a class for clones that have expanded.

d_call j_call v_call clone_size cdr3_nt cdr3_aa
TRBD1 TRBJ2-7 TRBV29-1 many TGCAGCGCCACAGGGGGCTACGAGCAGTACTTC CSATGGYEQYF
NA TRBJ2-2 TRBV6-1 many TGTGCCAGCAGGTCTAGCGTCGCGAACACCGGGGAGCTGTTTTTT CASRSSVANTGELFF
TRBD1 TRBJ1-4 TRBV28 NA TGTGCCAGCAGTGGGACAGGGCTTCGGAATGAAAAACTGTTTTTT CASSGTGLRNEKLFF
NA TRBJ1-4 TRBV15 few TGTGCCACCAGCAGAGGACAGAATGAAAAACTGTTTTTT CATSRGQNEKLFF
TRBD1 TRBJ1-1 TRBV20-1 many TGCAGTGCAACAGGGGACACTGAAGCTTTCTTT CSATGDTEAFF
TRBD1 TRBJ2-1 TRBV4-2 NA TGTGCCAGCAGCCTCCTGGCCGGGACAGGAGACAATGAGCAGTTCTTC CASSLLAGTGDNEQFF
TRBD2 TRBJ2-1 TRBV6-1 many TGTGCCAGCAGGCCTCCACCGGGACTAGCGGACAATGAGCAGTTCTTC CASRPPPGLADNEQFF
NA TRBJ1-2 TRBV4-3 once TGCGCCAGCAGCCAACATCAGATCCGGCGGACAGCCTATGGCTACACCTTC CASSQHQIRRTAYGYTF
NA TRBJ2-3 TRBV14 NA TGTGCCAGCAGCCAAGAAACGGGGTGGATTGTGGATACGCAGTATTTT CASSQETGWIVDTQYF
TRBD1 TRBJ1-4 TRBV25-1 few TGTGCCAGCAGTGGTTTAAAGGGACAGGGCGAGGAAAAACTGTTTTTT CASSGLKGQGEEKLFF
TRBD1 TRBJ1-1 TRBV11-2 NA TGTGCCAGCAGCGCCAACAGGGGTAGGACTGAAGCTTTCTTT CASSANRGRTEAFF
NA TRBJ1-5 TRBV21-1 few TGTGCCAGCAGCAAAGCTTCACTACATAGCAATCAGCCCCAGCATTTT CASSKASLHSNQPQHF
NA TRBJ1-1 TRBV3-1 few TGTGCCAGCAGCCCTCCCGAGGCGTGGGCTGAAGCTTTCTTT CASSPPEAWAEAFF
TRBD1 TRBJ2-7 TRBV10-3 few TGTGCCATCAGTGCGACAGGGACCGAGCAGTACTTC CAISATGTEQYF
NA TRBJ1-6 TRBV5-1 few TGCGCCAGCAGGTCGATAGGGGAGGGTTCACCCCTCCACTTT CASRSIGEGSPLHF
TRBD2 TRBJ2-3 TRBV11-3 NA TGTGCCAGCAGCTTACTAGCGGGAGGGAGAGTAAATACGCAGTATTTT CASSLLAGGRVNTQYF
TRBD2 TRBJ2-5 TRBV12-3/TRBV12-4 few TGTGCCAGCAGCTTAGAGGGACTAGCGGGGGGGCTAGAGACCCAGTACTTC CASSLEGLAGGLETQYF
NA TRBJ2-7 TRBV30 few TGTGCCTGGAGTGGGGGGGACGAGCAGTACTTC CAWSGGDEQYF
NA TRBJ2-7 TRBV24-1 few TGTGCCACCAGTGATCCCTCGGGGACCGAGCAGTACTTC CATSDPSGTEQYF
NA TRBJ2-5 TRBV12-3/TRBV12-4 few TGTGCCAGCAGTTTGGCGGGGATAGTGGAGACCCAGTACTTC CASSLAGIVETQYF
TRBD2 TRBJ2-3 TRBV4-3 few TGCGCCAGCAGCCAAGAAGCGGGGGGGACAGATACGCAGTATTTT CASSQEAGGTDTQYF
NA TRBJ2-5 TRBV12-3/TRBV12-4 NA TGTGCCAGCGTTCCCACTGGGGCAGGTCCGGGGGAGACCCAGTACTTC CASVPTGAGPGETQYF
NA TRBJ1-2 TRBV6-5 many TGTGCCAGCAGTTACTTAGGGGAAGGCTACACCTTC CASSYLGEGYTF
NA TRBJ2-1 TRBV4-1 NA TGCGCCAGCGGGATGTCCCAGGGGAATGAGCAGTTCTTC CASGMSQGNEQFF
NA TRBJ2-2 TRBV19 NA TGTGCCAGTAGTATTTCAGGGACGAACACCGGGGAGCTGTTTTTT CASSISGTNTGELFF
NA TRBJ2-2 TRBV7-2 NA TGTGCCAGGGACGGAATGAACACCGGGGAGCTGTTTTTT CARDGMNTGELFF
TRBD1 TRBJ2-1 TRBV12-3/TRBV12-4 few TGTGCCAGCAGGCCCGACAGGGCTCGCAATGAGCAGTTCTTC CASRPDRARNEQFF
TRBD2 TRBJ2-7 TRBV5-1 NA TGCGCCAGCAGTTCGGGACTAGCGACGGGAAATTCCTACGAGCAGTACTTC CASSSGLATGNSYEQYF
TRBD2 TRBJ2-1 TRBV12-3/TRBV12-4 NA TGTGCCAGCAGTACCCCCGGGACTAAAAATCGCGATGAGCAGTTCTTC CASSTPGTKNRDEQFF
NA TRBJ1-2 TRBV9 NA TGTGCCAGCAGCGGAGGCGCCAAAGGGGGCTACACCTTC CASSGGAKGGYTF
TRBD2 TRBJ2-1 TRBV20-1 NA TGCAGTGCTAGAGAAAACGGGGGGGCCTACAATGAGCAGTTCTTC CSARENGGAYNEQFF
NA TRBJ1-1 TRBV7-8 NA TGTGCCAGCAGCACCGGTACGGACCGAGTTAACACTGAAGCTTTCTTT CASSTGTDRVNTEAFF